This T cell receptor (beta chain) stems from a study of T cell repertoires in cytomegalovirus infection. Study-wide context: CMV epitopes that were recently identified and HLA-C-restricted were used alongside well-studied HLA-B-restricted ones. Public TCR beta signatures indicated both CMV infection and matching HLA type. General study findings and limits: Within the response measured ex vivo, HLA-C-restricted CMV-specific TCR beta clonotypes were dominant. Using cumulative public TCR beta family frequency, the authors identified those who carried CMV together with the relevant HLA.

This clonotype was seen a single time. The antigen remains undetermined. TCRdb re-called the reads through MiXCR, storing one row per CDR3 protein. The sample gives around 430,000 distinct CDR3 sequences, roughly 42% of which show up once; around 44% is in the top ten. Germline assignment: CDR1 LGHNA and CDR2 YSLEER. This CDR3 has 14 residues. J was trimmed by 7 bases and V by 5 bases; bases with no gene match: 9. This receptor was obtained from a human donor in good health (CMV status not recorded). Some clones in this sample may be carry-over from other donors' samples. The chain combines TRBV4-3 with TRBJ2-3, with 7 bases that match TRBD2. Sequences were derived from cultured PBMCs, sampled from culture after CMV antigen stimulation. The CDR3 spells CASSYGSGGNTQYF. The CDR3 region has the DNA TGCGCCAGCAGCTACGGCTCCGGGGGGAATACGCAGTATTTT.